This T cell receptor beta chain is drawn from a study of beta chain features in type 1 diabetes. CDR3 size: 13 residues. From germline, CDR1 is SNHLY and CDR2 FYNNEI. With 5 bases clipped from V and 5 bases from J, the junction kept 4 bases outside the gene matches. Expressed TCRB transcripts were sequenced, since all the RNA that had been isolated was reverse transcribed. Generated by immunoSEQ multiplex PCR, the TCRdb table keeps only in-frame clones and is missing some. Of 250,000 to 300,000 clones listed, less than 30% are singletons. The study, taken as a whole, reports: Shorter TCRB CDR3s, moderately but significantly so, were found in Type 1 diabetes patients in all four CD4+ subsets. Whether TCRB rearrangement is influenced by HLA type went unresolved here. At VDJ recombination sites, type 1 diabetes patients had fewer insertions and more deleted nucleotides. It was possible that PCR favored shorter templates, equally so in patients and controls.

It was via CD45RO/CCR7/CD25/CD127/CD95/CD27 that CD4+ naive, central memory, regulatory and stem cell-like memory cells were sorted. Notes on this clone: Its antigen is as yet unknown.

The specimen was naive CD4+ T cells from blood. This TCR derives from a woman under 40 with type 1 diabetes. V usage is TRBV2 and J usage is TRBJ2-7, with 9 bases matching TRBD2. CDR3 bases: TGTGCCAGCAGTCGACTAGCGGTCCACGAGCAGTACTTC. Encoded protein: CASSRLAVHEQYF.